This entry lists 25 T cell receptor beta chains sequenced from one sample in a study of cytomegalovirus exposure and HLA in healthy donors. Vbeta (60) and Jbeta (13) primers were used in the PCR. Clones were sequenced by immunoSEQ multiplex PCR, and TCRdb holds only the in-frame ones, with some missing. The sample has 120,000 or so clones, 77% seen once. The sequenced sample was PBMCs. The receptors originated from a human donor in good health.

This clone was picked up one time. The chain uses TRBV5-6 and TRBJ2-7, with 7 bases aligning to TRBD1. Unmatched junction bases numbered 3, after V lost 3 bases and J lost 3 bases. The CDR3 loop spans 13 amino acids. Germline V gives CDR1 SGHDT, CDR2 YYEEEE. CDR3 DNA sequence: TGTGCCAGCAGCTGGGGACAGATCTACGAGCAGTACTTC. Translated, it gives CASSWGQIYEQYF.

V gene TRBV6-1 combines with J gene TRBJ1-6; a possible D gene is TRBD1 (5 bases). CDR1 is MNHNS, CDR2 SASEGT, per germline. Trimming cost V 4 bases and J 9 bases, with 19 bases left between them. The CDR3 runs to 16 residues. The DNA of the CDR3 is TGTGCCAGCAGTGCCAAAACGGGACTGATGTTTTCACCCCTCCACTTT. Its translation is CASSAKTGLMFSPLHF.

This clone showed up just a few times. The chain combines TRBV7-3 with TRBJ2-1, with D tentatively TRBD1 (5 bases). The CDR3 runs to 15 residues. With 4 bases removed from V and 7 bases from J, the gap between germline ends came to 17 bases. The germline CDR1 and CDR2 sequences are SGHTA and FQGTGA. CDR3 DNA sequence: TGTGCCAGCAGCTCACTCACCGCAGGGTGGAATGAGCAGTTCTTC. Protein sequence: CASSSLTAGWNEQFF.

The chain combines TRBV4-1 with TRBJ2-7, with a tentative D call TRBD2 (5 bases). The germline V gene encodes CDR1 MGHRA and CDR2 YSYEKL. The CDR3 consists of 14 residues. Trimming took 4 bases from V and 3 from J, leaving 13 bases between them. CDR3 sequence reads: CASSRGLRDYEQYF. CDR3 nucleotide sequence: TGCGCCAGCAGCCGGGGTCTCCGGGACTACGAGCAGTACTTC.

As concerns this clone: This same CDR3 is encoded by further DNA sequences in the sample. This chain connects TRBV19 to TRBJ1-5; D gene ambiguous. Germline CDR1 LNHDA, CDR2 SQIVND (reference sequence). Trimming left V 3 bases short and J 3 bases short, with 6 bases between. CDR3 length: 13 amino acids. In DNA form, the CDR3 reads TGTGCCAGTAGTATCGGGATCAATCAGCCCCAGCATTTT. It translates to CASSIGINQPQHF. Complete variable domain (other parts from reference TRBV19 and TRBJ1-5): DGGITQSPKYLFRKEGQNVTLSCEQNLNHDAMYWYRQDPGQGLRLIYYSQIVNDFQKGDIAEGYSVSREKKESFPLTVTSAQKNPTAFYLCASSIGINQPQHFGDGTRLSIL.

CDR3 amino acids: CASKGAGTPGNYGYTF. As DNA, the CDR3 is TGTGCCAGCAAGGGGGCCGGGACACCGGGGAACTATGGCTACACCTTC. The V gene is TRBV5-6, the J gene TRBJ1-2; 7 nucleotides line up with TRBD1. V gave up 6 bases and J gave up 2 bases; unmatched junction bases: 13. From germline, CDR1 is SGHDT and CDR2 YYEEEE. This CDR3 is built from 16 residues.

The chain couples TRBV19 to TRBJ2-3; TRBD2 aligns across 9 bases. This CDR3 contains 16 residues. With V trimmed by 3 bases and J by 0 bases, 4 bases remained unmatched. Looked up from germline, CDR1 is LNHDA and CDR2 is SQIVND (reference sequence). The DNA for the CDR3 is TGTGCCAGTAGTATCACAGCGGGAGGAAGCACAGATACGCAGTATTTT. The encoded protein is CASSITAGGSTDTQYF.

The CDR3 is CARGQGDYGYTF. CDR3 in DNA: TGTGCCCGCGGACAGGGTGACTATGGCTACACCTTC. V and J are TRBV11-1 and TRBJ1-2, with 8 nucleotides matching TRBD1. Trimming took 11 bases from V and 3 from J; bases not matched to a gene: 5. Germline V CDR1 and CDR2: SGHAT, FQDESV (reference sequence). The CDR3 has 12 amino acids.

This rearrangement joins TRBV11-2 to TRBJ2-3, with 9 bases matching TRBD1. With V trimmed by 0 bases and J by 2 bases, 3 bases remained unmatched. CDR3 size: 16 residues. Germline V gene data show CDR1 as SGHAT and CDR2 as FQNNGV. The CDR3 coding sequence is TGTGCCAGCAGCTTAGAACGGGACAGGGACACAGATACGCAGTATTTT. Its protein product is CASSLERDRDTDTQYF.

With regard to this clone: The sample has other DNA sequences that encode this CDR3 too. This sequence joins TRBV30 and TRBJ1-1; 8 bases fit TRBD1. CDR3 size: 12 residues. Looked up from germline, CDR1 is GTSNPN and CDR2 is SVGIG (reference sequence). With V trimmed by 5 bases and J by 4 bases, 3 bases remained unmatched. CDR3 DNA: TGTGCCTGGCAGGGGGCGGTCACTGAAGCTTTCTTT. Translated: CAWQGAVTEAFF.

This chain links TRBV25-1 with TRBJ1-2, with 9 bases identical to TRBD1. This CDR3 is built from 15 residues. Per germline, CDR1 MGHDK and CDR2 SYGVNS. V lost 3 bases and J lost 4; bases outside the gene matches: 6. This CDR3 is CASSELGQGVYGYTF. The CDR3 DNA sequence: TGTGCCAGCAGTGAGCTGGGACAGGGCGTCTATGGCTACACCTTC.

The chain employs TRBV18 and TRBJ2-6; D not certain. The CDR3 totals 14 residues. Germline lookup yields CDR1 KGHSH and CDR2 LQKENI. V was pared by 5 bases and J by 3 bases, with 8 bases between. CDR3 sequence reads: CASSVSVGANVLTF. The CDR3 nucleotides read TGTGCCAGCTCAGTGAGTGTTGGGGCCAACGTCCTGACTTTC.

Only a few counts were recorded for this clone. V is TRBV25-1 and J is TRBJ2-7, with D hard to call. Between the trimmed V and J ends, which lost 2 bases and 7 bases, there was a span of 6 bases. CDR3 size: 11 residues. Germline V gene data show CDR1 as MGHDK and CDR2 as SYGVNS. CDR3 in amino acids: CASSERREQYF. The DNA of the CDR3 is TGTGCCAGCAGTGAACGCAGAGAGCAGTACTTC.

This clone showed up just once. V and J are TRBV7-8 and TRBJ1-2; D is possibly TRBD1 (6 bases). Germline CDR1 is SGHVS and CDR2 is FQNEAQ. Between the trimmed V and J ends, which lost 5 bases and 6 bases, there was a span of 13 bases. The length of the CDR3 is 13 residues. The CDR3 loop is CASSRPSGDGYTF. CDR3 in DNA: TGTGCCAGCAGCCGGCCCTCAGGGGATGGCTACACCTTC.

The chain employs TRBV29-1 and TRBJ2-1; 7 bases match TRBD2. CDR1 and CDR2 from the germline V gene are SQVTM and ANQGSEA. J lost 2 bases, V lost 6 bases, and 10 bases had no gene match. The CDR3 is made up of 15 amino acids. The DNA for the CDR3 is TGCAGCGTCCCCGCCTCTAGCGGACCCTACAATGAGCAGTTCTTC. Translated, it gives CSVPASSGPYNEQFF.

Regarding this clone: The junction shows a germline mismatch at one end, possibly a read error. The J gene is TRBJ2-2, the V gene TRBV7-2; 7 positions match TRBD1. CDR3 length: 19 amino acids. CDR1 SGHTA and CDR2 FQGNSA come from the germline V gene. CDR3 sequence (DNA): TGTGCCAGCCGACCATCAGTGAAGGGGACAGTTACGAACACCGGGGAGCTGCTTTTT. Amino acid sequence: CASRPSVKGTVTNTGELLF.

The chain has TRBV27 and TRBJ2-1, with 10 bases identical to TRBD2. CDR1 and CDR2 from the germline V gene are MNHEY and SMNVEV (reference sequence). Losses at the gene ends were 8 bases for V and 3 bases for J; bases not matched to a gene: 10. The CDR3 loop spans 16 amino acids. This chain's CDR3 is CASRAAAGGIYNEQFF. The CDR3 DNA reads as TGTGCCAGCCGCGCGGCAGCGGGAGGGATCTACAATGAGCAGTTCTTC.

The chain links TRBV27 to TRBJ2-2; no definite D call. The germline V gene encodes CDR1 MNHEY and CDR2 SMNVEV (reference sequence). The CDR3 is made up of 14 amino acids. Trimming cost V 0 bases and J 7 bases, with 9 bases left between them. This CDR3 is CASSLSRSLGELFF. CDR3 DNA: TGTGCCAGCAGTTTATCGAGGTCCCTCGGGGAGCTGTTTTTT.

V usage is TRBV2 and J usage is TRBJ1-3; D not certain. Trimming removed 8 bases at V and 0 bases at J, with 11 bases between. Germline lookup yields CDR1 SNHLY and CDR2 FYNNEI. The CDR3 spans 14 residues. DNA of the CDR3: TGTGCCAGCGATGGGAGTATCTCTGGAAACACCATATATTTT. It codes for CASDGSISGNTIYF.

The rearrangement links TRBV7-9 to TRBJ1-6; D may be TRBD1 (5 bases). There are 15 residues in the CDR3. The V end lost 5 bases, the J end lost 9 bases, and 17 bases lay between the germline ends. Germline V lookup: CDR1 SEHNR, CDR2 FQNEAQ (reference sequence). The chain's CDR3 is CASSTREVGGSPLHF. The CDR3 coding sequence is TGTGCCAGCAGCACCCGCGAGGTCGGGGGTTCACCCCTCCACTTT.

The DNA for the CDR3 is TGTGCCAGTAGTATTGGGGACAGGGGTCTCCCGAATGCTGCCGGGGAGCTGTTTTTT. This gives the protein CASSIGDRGLPNAAGELFF. The chain uses TRBV19 and TRBJ2-2, with 10 bases that match TRBD1. V shed 3 bases and J 6 bases; nucleotides not matched to a gene: 16. CDR1 is LNHDA, CDR2 SQIVND, per germline (reference sequence). The CDR3 spans 19 residues.

This clone has only one observation. The chain uses TRBV30 and TRBJ1-5, with D perhaps matching TRBD1 (6 bases). This CDR3 region has 14 residues. V was shortened by 2 bases and J by 4 bases, with 12 bases between the two germline ends. Germline CDR1 and CDR2: GTSNPN and SVGIG (reference sequence). The chain's CDR3 is CAWSPGQGNQPQHF. CDR3 in DNA: TGTGCCTGGAGTCCGGGGCAGGGGAATCAGCCCCAGCATTTT. Supplemented by reference TRBV30 and TRBJ1-5, the full variable domain reads SQTIHQWPATLVQPVGSPLSLECTVEGTSNPNLYWYRQAAGRGLQLLFYSVGIGQISSEVPQNLSASRPQDRQFILSSKKLLLSDSGFYLCAWSPGQGNQPQHFGDGTRLSIL.

The chain combines TRBV30 with TRBJ1-2, with unresolved D. This CDR3 has 12 amino acids. Trimming removed 5 bases at V and 2 bases at J, with 9 bases between. CDR1 is GTSNPN, CDR2 SVGIG, per germline (reference sequence). The CDR3 region is CAWSIGNYGYTF. CDR3 coding DNA: TGTGCCTGGTCCATCGGGAACTATGGCTACACCTTC.

The V and J genes are TRBV21-1 and TRBJ2-3; TRBD2, the table's D call, was not compared with the DNA. TRBV21-1 corresponds to a pseudogene. The CDR3 covers 15 residues. The CDR3 DNA reads TGTGCCAGCAACAAACGCTGGACTAGCACAGATACGCAGTATTTT. Protein: CASNKRWTSTDTQYF.

The chain employs TRBV2 and TRBJ1-6; 8 bases align to TRBD1. V was pared by 6 bases and J by 9 bases, with 4 bases of the junction left unmatched. The CDR3 has 13 residues. Germline CDR1 SNHLY, CDR2 FYNNEI. The DNA of the CDR3 is TGTGCCAGCAGGGACAGGGAAGGTTCACCCCTCCACTTT. Translated, it gives CASRDREGSPLHF.